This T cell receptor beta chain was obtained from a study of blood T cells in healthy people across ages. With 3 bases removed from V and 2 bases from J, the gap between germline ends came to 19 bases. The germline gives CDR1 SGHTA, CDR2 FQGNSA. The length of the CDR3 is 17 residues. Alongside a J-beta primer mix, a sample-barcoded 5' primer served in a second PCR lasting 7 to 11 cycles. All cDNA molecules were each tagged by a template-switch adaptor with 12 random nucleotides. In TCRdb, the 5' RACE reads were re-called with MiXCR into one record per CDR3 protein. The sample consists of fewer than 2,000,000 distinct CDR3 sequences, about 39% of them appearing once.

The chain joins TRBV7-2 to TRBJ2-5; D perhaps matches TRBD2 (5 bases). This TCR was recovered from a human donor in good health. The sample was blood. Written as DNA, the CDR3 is TGTGCCAGCAGCTTCGCGGGTTACCGGCCCCCACAAGAGACCCAGTACTTC. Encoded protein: CASSFAGYRPPQETQYF.